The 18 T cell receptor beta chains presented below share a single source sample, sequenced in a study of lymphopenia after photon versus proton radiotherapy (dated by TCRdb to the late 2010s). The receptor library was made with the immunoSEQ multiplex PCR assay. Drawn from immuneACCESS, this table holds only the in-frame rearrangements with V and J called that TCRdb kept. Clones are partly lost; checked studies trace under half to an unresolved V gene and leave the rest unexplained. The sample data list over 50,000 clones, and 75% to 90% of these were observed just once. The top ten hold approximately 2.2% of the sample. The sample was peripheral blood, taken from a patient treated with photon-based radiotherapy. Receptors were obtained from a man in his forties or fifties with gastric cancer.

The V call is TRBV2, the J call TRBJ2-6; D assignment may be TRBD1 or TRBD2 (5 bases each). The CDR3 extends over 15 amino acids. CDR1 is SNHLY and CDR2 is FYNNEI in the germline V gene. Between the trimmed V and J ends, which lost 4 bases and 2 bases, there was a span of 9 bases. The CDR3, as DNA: TGTGCCAGCAGTGGATGGGGGACTGGGGCCAACGTCCTGACTTTC. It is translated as CASSGWGTGANVLTF.

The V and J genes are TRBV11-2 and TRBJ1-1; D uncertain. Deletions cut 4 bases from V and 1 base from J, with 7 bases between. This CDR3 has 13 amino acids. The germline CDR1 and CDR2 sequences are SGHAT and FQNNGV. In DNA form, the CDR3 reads TGTGCCAGCAGCTCCACAGAGAACACTGAAGCTTTCTTT. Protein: CASSSTENTEAFF.

In DNA form, the CDR3 reads TGTGCCAGCAGCTTAGGAGGCAACTCGGGTGAGCAGTACTTC. Translation gives CASSLGGNSGEQYF. The chain employs TRBV11-2 and TRBJ2-7; D is unresolved. Germline V gene sequence: CDR1 SGHAT, CDR2 FQNNGV. The germline V and J ends were trimmed by 1 base and 7 bases, with 14 bases remaining between them. CDR3 length: 14 residues.

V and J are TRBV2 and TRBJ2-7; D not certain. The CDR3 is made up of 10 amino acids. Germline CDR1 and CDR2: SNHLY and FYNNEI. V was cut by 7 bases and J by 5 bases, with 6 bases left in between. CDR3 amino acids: CASMGHEQYF. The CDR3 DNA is TGTGCCAGCATGGGCCACGAGCAGTACTTC.

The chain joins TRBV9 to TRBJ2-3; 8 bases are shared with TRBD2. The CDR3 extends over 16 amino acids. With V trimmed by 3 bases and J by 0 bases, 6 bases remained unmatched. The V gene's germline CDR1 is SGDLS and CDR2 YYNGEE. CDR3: CASSAGAGASTDTQYF. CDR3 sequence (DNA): TGTGCCAGCAGCGCGGGAGCGGGGGCCAGCACAGATACGCAGTATTTT.

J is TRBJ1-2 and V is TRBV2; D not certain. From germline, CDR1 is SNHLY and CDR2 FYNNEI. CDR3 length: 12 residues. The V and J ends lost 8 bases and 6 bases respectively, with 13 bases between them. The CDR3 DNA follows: TGTGCCAGCTCCCCTCTGGAGGATGGCTACACCTTC. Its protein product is CASSPLEDGYTF.

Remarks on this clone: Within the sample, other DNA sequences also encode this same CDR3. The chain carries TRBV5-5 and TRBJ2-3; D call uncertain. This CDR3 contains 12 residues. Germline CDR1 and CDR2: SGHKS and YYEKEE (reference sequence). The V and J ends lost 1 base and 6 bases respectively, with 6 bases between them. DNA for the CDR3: TGTGCCAGCAGCTTGAGTACGGATACGCAGTATTTT. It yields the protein CASSLSTDTQYF.

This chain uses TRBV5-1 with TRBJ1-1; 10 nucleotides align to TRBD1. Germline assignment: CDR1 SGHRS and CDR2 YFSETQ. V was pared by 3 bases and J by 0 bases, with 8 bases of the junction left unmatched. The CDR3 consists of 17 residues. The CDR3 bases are TGCGCCAGCAGCTACCGACAGGGGGCAAGCATGAACACTGAAGCTTTCTTT. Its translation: CASSYRQGASMNTEAFF.

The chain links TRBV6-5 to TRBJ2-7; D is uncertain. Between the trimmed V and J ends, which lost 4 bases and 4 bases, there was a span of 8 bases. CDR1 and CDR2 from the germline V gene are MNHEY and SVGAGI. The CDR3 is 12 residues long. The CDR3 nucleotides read TGTGCCAGCAGTTTGCGTGATTACGAGCAGTACTTC. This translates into CASSLRDYEQYF.

The CDR3 is CASSLYPTRNEKLFF. In DNA form, the CDR3 reads TGTGCCAGCAGTTTATATCCCACTCGAAATGAAAAACTGTTTTTT. The V call is TRBV27, the J call TRBJ1-4; D not resolved. CDR1 and CDR2 (germline): MNHEY, SMNVEV (reference sequence). The CDR3 contains 15 residues. The V and J ends lost 1 base and 5 bases respectively, with 11 bases between them.

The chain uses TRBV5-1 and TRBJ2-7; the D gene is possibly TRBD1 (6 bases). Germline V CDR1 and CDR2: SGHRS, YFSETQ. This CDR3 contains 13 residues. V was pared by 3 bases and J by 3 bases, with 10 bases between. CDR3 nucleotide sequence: TGCGCCAGCAGCTGGGCGACAGGCTACGAGCAGTACTTC. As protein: CASSWATGYEQYF.

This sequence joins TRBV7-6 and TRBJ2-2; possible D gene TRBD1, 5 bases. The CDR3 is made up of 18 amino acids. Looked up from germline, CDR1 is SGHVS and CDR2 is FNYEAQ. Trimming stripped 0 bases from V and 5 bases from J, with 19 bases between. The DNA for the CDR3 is TGTGCCAGCAGCTTAGCTTATCAAGGGGCCGGACGGACCGGGGAGCTGTTTTTT. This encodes CASSLAYQGAGRTGELFF.

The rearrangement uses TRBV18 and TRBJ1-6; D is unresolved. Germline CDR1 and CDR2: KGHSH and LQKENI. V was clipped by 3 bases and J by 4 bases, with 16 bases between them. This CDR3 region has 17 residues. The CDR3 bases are TGTGCCAGCTCACCGTTTCAGCAGAGTGAATATAATTCACCCCTCCACTTT. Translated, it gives CASSPFQQSEYNSPLHF.

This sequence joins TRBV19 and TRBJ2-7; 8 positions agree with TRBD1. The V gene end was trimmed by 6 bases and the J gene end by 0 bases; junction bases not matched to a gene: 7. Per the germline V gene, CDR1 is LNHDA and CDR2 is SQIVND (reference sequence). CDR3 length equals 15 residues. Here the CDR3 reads CASSKTGVSSYEQYF. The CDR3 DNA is TGTGCCAGTAGCAAGACAGGGGTCTCCTCCTACGAGCAGTACTTC.

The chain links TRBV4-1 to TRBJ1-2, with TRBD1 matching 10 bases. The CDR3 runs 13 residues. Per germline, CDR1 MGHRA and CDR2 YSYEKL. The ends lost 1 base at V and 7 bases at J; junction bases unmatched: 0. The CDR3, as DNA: TGCGCCAGCAGCCAAGGGACAGGGGGTGGCTACACCTTC. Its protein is CASSQGTGGGYTF.

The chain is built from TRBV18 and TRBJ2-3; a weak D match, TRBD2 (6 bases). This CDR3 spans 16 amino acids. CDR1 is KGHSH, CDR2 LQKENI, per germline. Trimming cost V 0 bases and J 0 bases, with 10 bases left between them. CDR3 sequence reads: CASSPPAGLSTDTQYF. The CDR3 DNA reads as TGTGCCAGCTCACCACCGGCGGGGCTAAGCACAGATACGCAGTATTTT.

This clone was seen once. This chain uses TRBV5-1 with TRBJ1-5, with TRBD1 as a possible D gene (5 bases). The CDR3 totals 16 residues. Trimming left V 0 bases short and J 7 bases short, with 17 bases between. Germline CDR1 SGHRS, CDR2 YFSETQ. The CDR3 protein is CASSLAMQGKDQPQHF. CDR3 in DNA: TGCGCCAGCAGCTTGGCCATGCAGGGTAAGGACCAGCCCCAGCATTTT.

For the CDR3, the DNA is TGTGCCTGGACAATGAACACCGGGGAGCTGTTTTTT. Its protein product is CAWTMNTGELFF. This chain links TRBV30 with TRBJ2-2, with D unclear. Looked up from germline, CDR1 is GTSNPN and CDR2 is SVGIG (reference sequence). Between the trimmed V and J ends, which lost 4 bases and 1 base, there was a span of 4 bases. The CDR3 contains 12 residues.